This T cell receptor (beta chain) was identified during a study of Graves' ophthalmopathy and Graves' hyperthyroidism. Patients were excluded if they had other autoimmune diseases or uncontrolled infections, and likewise if pregnancy or lactation applied. Patients were diagnosed from clinical symptoms, serum thyroxine, TRAb, thyroid ultrasound and orbital computed tomography. This clonotype was seen repeatedly, ten times or more. The antigen remains undetermined. Whole-study findings and limits: In blood appeared most of the expanded thyroid clonotypes whose frequency exceeded 0.001.

The authors amplified TCR beta CDR3 regions, and they did so from RNA transcripts for repertoire sequencing. Amplification began with first-round RT-PCR using HTBI primers, then second-round multiplex PCR was performed. TCRdb called the multiplex PCR reads again in MiXCR, with one record for every CDR3 protein. The sample includes 1 million to 1.3 million distinct CDR3 sequences, about 35% of them seen just once. Trimming took 1 base from V and 6 from J; bases not matched to a gene: 4. This CDR3 has 14 amino acids. Germline-derived CDR1 and CDR2 are SQVTM and ANQGSEA. The chain links TRBV29-1 to TRBJ2-5, with 11 bases identical to TRBD2. This receptor was identified in an adult man with Graves' hyperthyroidism. The sample comprised peripheral blood or thyroid tissue (not recorded which). This CDR3 is CSVEGLAGRKTQYF. In DNA form, the CDR3 reads TGCAGCGTTGAAGGACTAGCGGGGCGGAAGACCCAGTACTTC. The full variable domain, with the rest looked up from reference TRBV29-1 and TRBJ2-5, is SAVISQKPSRDICQRGTSLTIQCQVDSQVTMMFWYRQQPGQSLTLIATANQGSEATYESGFVIDKFPISRPNLTFSTLTVSNMSPEDSSIYLCSVEGLAGRKTQYFGPGTRLLVL.